This T cell receptor beta chain was documented in a study of beta chain features in type 1 diabetes. Notes on the study in general: Healthy donors had naive, central memory and Treg TCRB repertoires that appeared less similar than those seen among patients. Shortening of TCRB CDR3s, moderate but significant, appeared in all four CD4+ subsets of Type 1 diabetes patients.

Donors underwent one heparinised blood draw, 95 to 150 mL on average. In regard to this clone: What it binds is unknown.

Trimming took 10 bases from V and 9 from J, leaving 13 bases between them. CDR1 and CDR2 (germline): MDHEN, SYDVKM. The CDR3 sequence is 11 residues long. Investigators reverse transcribed all isolated RNA, so they sequenced expressed TCRB transcripts. The protocol was immunoSEQ multiplex PCR, while the TCRdb copy is restricted to in-frame clones and leaves out a portion. Here the sample spans 500,000 to 850,000 clones, over 13% being singletons. This receptor was identified in a man aged 18 to 30 with type 1 diabetes. Source material: naive CD4+ T cells from blood. The J gene is TRBJ2-1, the V gene TRBV28; tentative D call: TRBD2 (6 bases). The CDR3 DNA follows: TGTGCCACCGTAGCGGTGAGTGAGCAGTTCTTC. Translation gives CATVAVSEQFF.